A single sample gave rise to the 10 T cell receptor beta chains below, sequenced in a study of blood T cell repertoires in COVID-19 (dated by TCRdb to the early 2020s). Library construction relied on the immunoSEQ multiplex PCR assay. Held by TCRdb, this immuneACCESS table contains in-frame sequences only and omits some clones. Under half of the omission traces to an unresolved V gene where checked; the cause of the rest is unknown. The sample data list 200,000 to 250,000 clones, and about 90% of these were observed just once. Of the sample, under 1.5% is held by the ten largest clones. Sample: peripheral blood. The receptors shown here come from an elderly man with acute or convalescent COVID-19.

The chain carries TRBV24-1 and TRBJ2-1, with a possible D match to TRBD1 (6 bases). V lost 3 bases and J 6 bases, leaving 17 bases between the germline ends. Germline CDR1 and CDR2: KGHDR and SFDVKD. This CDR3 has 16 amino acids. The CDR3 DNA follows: TGTGCCACCAGTGATACTGACGGACCCAGGGGCAATGAGCAGTTCTTC. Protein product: CATSDTDGPRGNEQFF.

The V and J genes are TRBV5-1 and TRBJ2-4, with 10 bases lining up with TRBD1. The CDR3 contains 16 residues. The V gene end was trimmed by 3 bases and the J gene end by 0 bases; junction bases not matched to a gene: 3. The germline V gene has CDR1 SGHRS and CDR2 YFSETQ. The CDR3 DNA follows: TGCGCCAGCAGCTGGGGACAGGGGCTAGCCAAAAACATTCAGTACTTC. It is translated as CASSWGQGLAKNIQYF.

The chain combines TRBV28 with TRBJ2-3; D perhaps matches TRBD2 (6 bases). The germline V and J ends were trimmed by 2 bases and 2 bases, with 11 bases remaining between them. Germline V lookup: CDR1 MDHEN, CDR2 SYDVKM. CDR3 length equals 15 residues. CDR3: CASSLPGVNTDTQYF. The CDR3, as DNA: TGTGCCAGCAGTTTACCGGGGGTAAACACAGATACGCAGTATTTT.

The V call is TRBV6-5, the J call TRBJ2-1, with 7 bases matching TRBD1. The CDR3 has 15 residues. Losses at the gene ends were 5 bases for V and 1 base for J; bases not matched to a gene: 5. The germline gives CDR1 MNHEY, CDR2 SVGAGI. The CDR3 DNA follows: TGTGCCAGCAGTCCACAGGGGAGATCCTACAATGAGCAGTTCTTC. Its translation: CASSPQGRSYNEQFF.

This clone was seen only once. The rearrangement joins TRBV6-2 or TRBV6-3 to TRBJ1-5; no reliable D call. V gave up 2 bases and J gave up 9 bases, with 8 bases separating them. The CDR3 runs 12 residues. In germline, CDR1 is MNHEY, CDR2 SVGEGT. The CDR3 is CASSYQEGPQHF. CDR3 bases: TGTGCCAGCAGTTACCAAGAGGGGCCCCAGCATTTT.

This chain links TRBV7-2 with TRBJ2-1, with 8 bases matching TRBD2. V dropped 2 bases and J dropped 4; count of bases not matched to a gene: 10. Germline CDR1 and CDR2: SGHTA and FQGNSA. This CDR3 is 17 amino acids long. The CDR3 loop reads CASSLSSGSGAYNEQFF. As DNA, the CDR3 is TGTGCCAGCAGCTTATCGAGCGGGAGTGGGGCTTACAATGAGCAGTTCTTC.

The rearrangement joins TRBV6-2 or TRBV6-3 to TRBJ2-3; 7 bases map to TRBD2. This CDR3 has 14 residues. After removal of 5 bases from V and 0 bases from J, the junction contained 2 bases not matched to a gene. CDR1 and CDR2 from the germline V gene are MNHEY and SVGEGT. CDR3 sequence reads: CASSLAASTDTQYF. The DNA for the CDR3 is TGTGCCAGCAGTCTAGCGGCTAGCACAGATACGCAGTATTTT.

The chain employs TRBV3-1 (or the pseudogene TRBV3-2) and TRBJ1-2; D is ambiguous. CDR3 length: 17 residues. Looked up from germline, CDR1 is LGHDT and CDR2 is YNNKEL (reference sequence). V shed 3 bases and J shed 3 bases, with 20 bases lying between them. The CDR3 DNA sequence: TGTGCCAGCAGCCAGGCCCGATTGGGCTGGAAGGACTATGGCTACACCTTC. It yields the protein CASSQARLGWKDYGYTF.

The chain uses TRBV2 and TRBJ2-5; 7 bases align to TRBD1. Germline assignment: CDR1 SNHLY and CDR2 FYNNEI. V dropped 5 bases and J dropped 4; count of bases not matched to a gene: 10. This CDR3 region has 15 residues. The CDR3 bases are TGTGCCAGCAGTTCGGGACAGCCCCCAGGAGAGACCCAGTACTTC. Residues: CASSSGQPPGETQYF.

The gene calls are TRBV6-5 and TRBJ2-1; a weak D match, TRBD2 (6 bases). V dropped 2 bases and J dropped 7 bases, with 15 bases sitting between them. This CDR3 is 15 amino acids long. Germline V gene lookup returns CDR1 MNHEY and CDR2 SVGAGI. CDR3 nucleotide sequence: TGTGCCAGCAGTTACGGTCGGGCGGAGGGGAATGAGCAGTTCTTC. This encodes CASSYGRAEGNEQFF.